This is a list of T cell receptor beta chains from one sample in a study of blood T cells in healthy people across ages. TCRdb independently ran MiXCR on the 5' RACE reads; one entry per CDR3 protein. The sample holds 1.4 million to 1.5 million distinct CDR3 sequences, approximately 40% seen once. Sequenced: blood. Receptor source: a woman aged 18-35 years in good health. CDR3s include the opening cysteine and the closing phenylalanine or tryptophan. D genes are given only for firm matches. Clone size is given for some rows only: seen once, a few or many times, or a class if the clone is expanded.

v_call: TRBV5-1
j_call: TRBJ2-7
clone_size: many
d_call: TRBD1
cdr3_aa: CASSSGQGANEQYF
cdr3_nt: TGCGCCAGCAGCTCCGGACAGGGGGCTAACGAGCAGTACTTC

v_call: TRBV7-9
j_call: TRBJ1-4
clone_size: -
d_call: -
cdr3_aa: CASGGPGEKLFF
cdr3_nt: TGTGCCAGCGGCGGGCCGGGAGAAAAACTGTTTTTT

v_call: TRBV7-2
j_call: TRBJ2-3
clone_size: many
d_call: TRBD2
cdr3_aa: CASSFRLAGEMFKVTDTQYF
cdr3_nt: TGTGCCAGCAGCTTTAGACTAGCGGGAGAGATGTTTAAAGTAACAGATACGCAGTATTTT

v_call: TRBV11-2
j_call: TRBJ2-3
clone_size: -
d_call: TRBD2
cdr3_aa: CASSLNSGGATDTQYF
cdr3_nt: TGTGCCAGCAGCCTCAATAGCGGGGGGGCCACAGATACGCAGTATTTT

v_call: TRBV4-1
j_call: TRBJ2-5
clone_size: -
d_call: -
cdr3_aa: CAGSQDTQGMSAGETQYF
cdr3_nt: TGCGCCGGCAGCCAAGATACCCAGGGGATGTCAGCCGGGGAGACCCAGTACTTC

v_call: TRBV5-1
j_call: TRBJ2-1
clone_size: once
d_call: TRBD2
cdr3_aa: CASSPTLTSGAYNEQFF
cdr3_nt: TGCGCCAGCAGCCCGACCCTGACTAGCGGGGCATACAATGAGCAGTTCTTC

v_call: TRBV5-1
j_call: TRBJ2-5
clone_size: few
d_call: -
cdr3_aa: CASRVHQVEETQYF
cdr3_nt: TGCGCCAGCCGAGTCCATCAAGTAGAAGAGACCCAGTACTTC

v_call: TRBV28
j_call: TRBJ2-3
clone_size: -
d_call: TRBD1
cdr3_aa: CASSPRASGTGADTQYF
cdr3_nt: TGTGCCAGCAGTCCACGGGCCTCCGGGACAGGGGCAGATACGCAGTATTTT

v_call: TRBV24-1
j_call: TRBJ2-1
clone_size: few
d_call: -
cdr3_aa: CATSDGLPYNEQFF
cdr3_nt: TGTGCCACCAGTGACGGTCTTCCCTACAATGAGCAGTTCTTC

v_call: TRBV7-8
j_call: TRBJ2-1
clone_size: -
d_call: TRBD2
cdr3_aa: CASSAIAGESYNEQFF
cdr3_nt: TGTGCCAGCAGCGCCATAGCGGGGGAGTCCTACAATGAGCAGTTCTTC

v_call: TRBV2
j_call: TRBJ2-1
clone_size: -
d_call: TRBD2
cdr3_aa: CASSLESSGSNEQFF
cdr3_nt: TGTGCCAGCAGTCTCGAGTCTAGCGGGAGCAATGAGCAGTTCTTC

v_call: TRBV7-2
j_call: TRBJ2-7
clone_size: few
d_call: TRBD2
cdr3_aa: CASSRYSGSSYEQYF
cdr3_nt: TGTGCCAGCAGCCGTTATAGCGGGAGCTCCTACGAGCAGTACTTC

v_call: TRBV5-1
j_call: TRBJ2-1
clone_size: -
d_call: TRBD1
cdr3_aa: CASSTSGDRVASGEQFF
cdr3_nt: TGCGCCAGCAGCACTAGTGGGGACAGGGTTGCAAGCGGTGAGCAGTTCTTC

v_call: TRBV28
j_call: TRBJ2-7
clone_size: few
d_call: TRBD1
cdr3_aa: CASSSLTGQPFSYEQYF
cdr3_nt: TGTGCCAGCAGTTCACTGACGGGACAGCCATTTTCCTACGAGCAGTACTTC

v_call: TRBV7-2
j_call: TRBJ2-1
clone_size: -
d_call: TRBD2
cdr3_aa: CASSLRTGRIAGGRNEQFF
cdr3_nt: TGTGCCAGCAGCTTGCGGACAGGGAGGATAGCGGGAGGAAGGAATGAGCAGTTCTTC